One and the same sample provided the 11 T cell receptor beta chains below, sequenced in a study of blood T cell repertoires in COVID-19. Sequencing was performed with immunoSEQ multiplex PCR; in TCRdb, only in-frame clones are kept and a portion is missing. The profile shows roughly 250,000 clones, around 86% of them singletons. Sequenced sample: PBMCs or T cells enriched from blood (not recorded which). The receptor source for this set is a woman in her thirties or forties with acute COVID-19.

CDR3 nucleotides: TGCAGCGTTCGGGAAAGGGGGGGAGAGACCCAGTACTTC. It encodes CSVRERGGETQYF. This chain links TRBV29-1 with TRBJ2-5; possibly TRBD2 for D (7 bases). This CDR3 contains 13 residues. The V gene's germline CDR1 is SQVTM and CDR2 ANQGSEA. V was shortened by 5 bases and J by 4 bases, with 14 bases between the two germline ends.

J is TRBJ2-7 and V is TRBV27, with TRBD2 matching over 15 bases. Trimming took 5 bases from V and 12 from J; bases not matched to a gene: 5. Germline V gene sequence: CDR1 MNHEY, CDR2 SMNVEV (reference sequence). The CDR3 totals 13 residues. The CDR3 nucleotides read TGTGCCAGCAGTCCCGGACTAGCGGGAGGGTGGTACTTC. This encodes CASSPGLAGGWYF.

DNA for the CDR3: TGCGCCAGCAGCTTCCTAACGGGGGATAATGCAGATACGCAGTATTTT. Protein sequence: CASSFLTGDNADTQYF. The chain carries TRBV5-1 and TRBJ2-3; D perhaps matches TRBD2 (6 bases). CDR1 is SGHRS, CDR2 YFSETQ, per germline. CDR3 length: 16 amino acids. The V end lost 2 bases, the J end lost 4 bases, and 17 bases lay between the germline ends.

The rearrangement joins TRBV2 to TRBJ1-4; 9 nucleotides align to TRBD1. The CDR3 totals 14 residues. The V and J ends lost 5 bases and 7 bases, in that order; junction bases with no gene match: 5. Germline CDR1 SNHLY, CDR2 FYNNEI. The CDR3 protein is CASSTGQGFEKLFF. In nucleotides, the CDR3 is TGTGCCAGCAGTACCGGACAGGGGTTTGAAAAACTGTTTTTT.

The chain recombines TRBV6-1 with TRBJ2-2; no clear D. V gave up 7 bases and J gave up 5 bases, with 8 bases separating them. The germline V gene has CDR1 MNHNS and CDR2 SASEGT. This CDR3 is 12 amino acids long. The CDR3 region has the DNA TGTGCCAGCATGCTAAAGACCGGGGAGCTGTTTTTT. Protein product: CASMLKTGELFF.

This clone was seen just once. The chain recombines TRBV30 with TRBJ2-6, with a possible D match to TRBD2 (5 bases). V was pared by 2 bases and J by 0 bases, with 11 bases between. The CDR3 consists of 16 residues. The germline gives CDR1 GTSNPN, CDR2 SVGIG (reference sequence). In DNA form, the CDR3 reads TGTGCCTGGAGTACCCCCCGGGACTCTGGGGCCAACGTCCTGACTTTC. The encoded protein is CAWSTPRDSGANVLTF.

A single count supports this clone. The CDR3 DNA is TGTGCCAGCAGCGACTATCCGGGACAGGGGCGTCGTAATTCACCCCTCCACTTT. Protein: CASSDYPGQGRRNSPLHF. The chain joins TRBV7-3 to TRBJ1-6, with TRBD1 matching 10 bases. V trimming: 5 bases; J trimming: 6 bases; junction bases outside the gene matches: 13. CDR1 is SGHTA, CDR2 FQGTGA, per germline. This CDR3 has 18 residues. Full variable domain (remainder filled in from reference TRBV7-3 and TRBJ1-6): GAGVSQTPSNKVTEKGKYVELRCDPISGHTALYWYRQSLGQGPEFLIYFQGTGAADDSGLPNDRFFAVRPEGSVSTLKIQRTERGDSAVYLCASSDYPGQGRRNSPLHFGNGTRLTVT.

This chain links TRBV3-1 (or the pseudogene TRBV3-2) with TRBJ2-7; possible D gene TRBD1, 5 bases. The CDR3 consists of 13 residues. CDR1 and CDR2 (germline): LGHDT, YNNKEL (reference sequence). V gave up 4 bases and J gave up 9 bases, with 16 bases separating them. In nucleotides, the CDR3 is TGTGCCAGCAGCCCCTCGCCCGACAGCCCGCAGTACTTC. This translates into CASSPSPDSPQYF.

The chain has TRBV6-2 or TRBV6-3 and TRBJ2-1, with D possibly TRBD2 on 6 matching bases. The germline V gene encodes CDR1 MNHEY and CDR2 SVGEGT. Trimming removed 0 bases at V and 7 bases at J, with 19 bases between. CDR3 size: 17 residues. CDR3 loop: CASSYSYRELRSNEQFF. The CDR3 coding sequence is TGTGCCAGCAGTTACTCGTATCGGGAGCTGAGGTCGAATGAGCAGTTCTTC.

This rearrangement joins TRBV7-9 to TRBJ2-3; 8 bases map to TRBD2. Germline V gene lookup returns CDR1 SEHNR and CDR2 FQNEAQ (reference sequence). Losses at the gene ends were 0 bases for V and 5 bases for J; bases not matched to a gene: 7. This CDR3 is built from 16 residues. The CDR3 DNA reads TGTGCCAGCAGCTTAGCGCGTACTAGCGGACTAGATACGCAGTATTTT. As protein: CASSLARTSGLDTQYF. Filled out from reference TRBV7-9 and TRBJ2-3, the complete variable domain reads DTGVSQNPRHKITKRGQNVTFRCDPISEHNRLYWYRQTLGQGPEFLTYFQNEAQLEKSRLLSDRFSAERPKGSFSTLEIQRTEQGDSAMYLCASSLARTSGLDTQYFGPGTRLTVL.

The chain uses TRBV3-1 (or the pseudogene TRBV3-2) and TRBJ2-5; 7 nucleotides align to TRBD2. CDR1 and CDR2 from the germline V gene are LGHDT and YNNKEL (reference sequence). V was clipped by 0 bases and J by 1 base; unmatched bases: 2. The CDR3 is 15 residues long. The chain's CDR3 is CASSQDASGQETQYF. The DNA for the CDR3 is TGTGCCAGCAGCCAAGATGCTAGCGGCCAAGAGACCCAGTACTTC.